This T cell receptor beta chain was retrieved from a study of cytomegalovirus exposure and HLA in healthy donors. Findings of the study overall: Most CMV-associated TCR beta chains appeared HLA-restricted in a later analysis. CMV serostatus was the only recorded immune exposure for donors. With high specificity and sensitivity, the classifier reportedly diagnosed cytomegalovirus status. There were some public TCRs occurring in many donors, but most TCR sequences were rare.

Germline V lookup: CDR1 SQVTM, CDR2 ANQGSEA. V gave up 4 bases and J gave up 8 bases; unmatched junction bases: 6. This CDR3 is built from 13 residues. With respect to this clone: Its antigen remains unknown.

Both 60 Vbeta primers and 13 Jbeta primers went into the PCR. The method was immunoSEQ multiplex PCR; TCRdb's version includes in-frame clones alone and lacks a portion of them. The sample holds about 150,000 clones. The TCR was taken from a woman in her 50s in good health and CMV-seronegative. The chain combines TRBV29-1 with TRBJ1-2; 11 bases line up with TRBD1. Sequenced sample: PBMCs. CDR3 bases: TGCAGCGTTGGAGGACAGGGGGCTCGGGGCTACACCTTC. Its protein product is CSVGGQGARGYTF.